These 3 T cell receptor beta chains share one sample of origin, sequenced in a study of cytomegalovirus exposure and HLA in healthy donors. The protocol was immunoSEQ multiplex PCR, while the TCRdb copy is restricted to in-frame clones and leaves out a portion. The sample records about 350,000 clones, around 87% being singletons. Sequencing was carried out using PBMCs. Receptor source: a woman under 40 in good health and CMV-seropositive.

The chain carries TRBV15 and TRBJ1-1, with 10 bases matching TRBD1. The V segment lost 0 bases and the J segment 5 bases; nucleotides outside the gene matches: 6. Germline V gene data show CDR1 as LNHNV and CDR2 as YYDKDF (reference sequence). CDR3 length equals 16 residues. The CDR3 loop reads CATSRERTGGFTEAFF. CDR3 sequence (DNA): TGTGCCACCAGCAGAGAAAGGACAGGGGGTTTTACTGAAGCTTTCTTT.

The chain uses TRBV19 and TRBJ1-2; TRBD1 matches at 7 bases. Germline assignment: CDR1 LNHDA and CDR2 SQIVND (reference sequence). Trimming removed 3 bases from V and 3 bases from J; junction bases left unmatched: 4. The CDR3 has 14 amino acids. The CDR3 is CASSMRGLHYGYTF. Here the CDR3 DNA reads TGTGCCAGTAGTATGAGGGGGCTTCACTATGGCTACACCTTC.

The V gene is TRBV9, the J gene TRBJ1-1; tentative D call: TRBD1 (6 bases). V was shortened by 4 bases and J by 6 bases, with 19 bases between the two germline ends. The CDR3 runs to 15 residues. The V gene's germline CDR1 is SGDLS and CDR2 YYNGEE. CDR3 DNA: TGTGCCAGCAGCCGTAGTGAGGGGCGGGGGCCTGAAGCTTTCTTT. As protein: CASSRSEGRGPEAFF.